A selection of T cell receptor beta chains follows, all from one sample in a study of blood T cells in healthy people across ages. TCRdb re-called the 5' RACE reads with MiXCR, one entry per CDR3 protein. The sample carries approximately 730,000 distinct CDR3 sequences, roughly 53% recorded once. Sequencing was performed on blood. The receptors were sampled from a man older than 75 in good health. CDR3s include the opening cysteine and the closing phenylalanine or tryptophan. The D gene is left open where the match is weak. Rows give clone size only sometimes, using once, few, many, or a class for an expanded clone.

>TRBV5-1|TRBJ2-7|.|.
TGCGCCAGCAGCTTTTCGAGGGAGTACGAGCAGTACTTC
CASSFSREYEQYF
>TRBV7-2|TRBJ2-1|few|.
TGTGCCAGCAGCTTAAGGGTTCGCGCGTCCCAGTTCTTC
CASSLRVRASQFF
>TRBV20-1|TRBJ2-1|.|TRBD2
TGCAGTGCTTCCGCGGGACTAGCGGACACCTACAATGAGCAGTTCTTC
CSASAGLADTYNEQFF
>TRBV6-1|TRBJ2-1|once|TRBD1
TGTGCCAGCAGGGGAGCCCACTTCCATCGGGACAGGGATAGGAATGAGCAGTTCTTC
CASRGAHFHRDRDRNEQFF
>TRBV29-1|TRBJ2-3|.|.
TGCAGCGTTGGGTTGGGAGATACGCAGTATTTT
CSVGLGDTQYF
>TRBV6-1|TRBJ2-1|.|.
TGTGCCAGCAGTGGGACGGAGGTCTCCTACAATGAGCAGTTCTTC
CASSGTEVSYNEQFF
>TRBV20-1|TRBJ2-1|.|.
TGCAGTGCTAGAGATCGCTTAAAGCATTCCCCCGATGGGCAGTTCTTC
CSARDRLKHSPDGQFF
>TRBV7-6|TRBJ2-7|.|TRBD2
TGTGCCAGCAGCTCGCCCCTATCGGGAGGGGCCTACAATGAGCAGTACTTC
CASSSPLSGGAYNEQYF
>TRBV12-3/TRBV12-4|TRBJ2-1|.|.
TGTGCCAGCAGTCGGATCTTCGCGCACAATGAGCAGTTCTTC
CASSRIFAHNEQFF
>TRBV7-9|TRBJ1-5|.|TRBD1
TGTGCCAGCAGCTTAGGGGACAGGGGAAGCCAGCCCCAGCATTTT
CASSLGDRGSQPQHF
>TRBV5-1|TRBJ2-6|many|TRBD1
TGCGCCAGCAGCTATTGGGGACAGGGAGACTCTGGGGCCAACGTCCTGACTTTC
CASSYWGQGDSGANVLTF